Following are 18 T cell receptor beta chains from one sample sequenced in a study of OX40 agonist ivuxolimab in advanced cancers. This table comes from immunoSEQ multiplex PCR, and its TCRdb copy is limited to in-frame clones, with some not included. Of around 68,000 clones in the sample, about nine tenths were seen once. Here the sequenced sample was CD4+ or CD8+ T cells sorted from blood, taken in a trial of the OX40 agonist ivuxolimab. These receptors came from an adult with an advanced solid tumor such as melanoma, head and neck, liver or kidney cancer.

The CDR3 reads CASSFNYRGNEAFF. The CDR3, as DNA: TGCGCCAGCAGCTTTAATTACAGGGGTAATGAAGCTTTCTTT. This chain joins TRBV5-1 and TRBJ1-1; the match to TRBD1 covers 7 bases. The CDR3 has 14 residues. V lost 2 bases, J lost 7 bases, and 8 bases stayed unmatched. Germline V lookup: CDR1 SGHRS, CDR2 YFSETQ.

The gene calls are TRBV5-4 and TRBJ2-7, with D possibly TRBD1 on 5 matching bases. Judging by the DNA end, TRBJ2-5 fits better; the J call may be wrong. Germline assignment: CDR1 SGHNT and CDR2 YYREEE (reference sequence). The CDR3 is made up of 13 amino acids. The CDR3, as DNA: TGTGCCAGCAGCCCAGGGAACTGGGAGACCCAGTACTTC. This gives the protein CASSPGNWETQYF.

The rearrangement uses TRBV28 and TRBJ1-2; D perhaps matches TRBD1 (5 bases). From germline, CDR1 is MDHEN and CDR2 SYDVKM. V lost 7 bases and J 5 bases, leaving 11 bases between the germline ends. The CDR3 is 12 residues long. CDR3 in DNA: TGTGCCAGCACCGCCCAGGGATATGGCTACACCTTC. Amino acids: CASTAQGYGYTF.

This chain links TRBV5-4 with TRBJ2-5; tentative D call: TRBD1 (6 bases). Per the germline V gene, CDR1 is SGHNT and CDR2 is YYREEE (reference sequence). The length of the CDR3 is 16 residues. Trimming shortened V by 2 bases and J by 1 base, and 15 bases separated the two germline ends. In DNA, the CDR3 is TGTGCCAGCAGCTTCATTAGGACAGATTTCCAAGAGACCCAGTACTTC. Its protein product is CASSFIRTDFQETQYF.

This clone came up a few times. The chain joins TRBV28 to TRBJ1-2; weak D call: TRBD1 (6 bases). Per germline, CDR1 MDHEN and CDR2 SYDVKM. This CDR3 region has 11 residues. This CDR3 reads CAAHTGYGYTF. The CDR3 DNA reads TGTGCGGCACACACAGGGTATGGCTACACCTTC.

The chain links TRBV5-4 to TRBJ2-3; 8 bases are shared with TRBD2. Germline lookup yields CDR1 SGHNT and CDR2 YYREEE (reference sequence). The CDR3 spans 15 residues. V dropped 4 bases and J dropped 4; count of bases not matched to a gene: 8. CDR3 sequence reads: CASSPSGSRADTQYF. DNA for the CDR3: TGTGCCAGCAGCCCCAGCGGGAGTAGGGCAGATACGCAGTATTTT.

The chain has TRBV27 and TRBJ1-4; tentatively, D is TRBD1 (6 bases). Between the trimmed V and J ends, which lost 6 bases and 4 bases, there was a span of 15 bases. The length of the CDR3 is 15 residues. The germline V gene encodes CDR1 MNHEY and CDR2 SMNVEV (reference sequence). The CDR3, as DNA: TGTGCCAGCAGCCTCCGTAGGGGGATTAATGAAAAACTGTTTTTT. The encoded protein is CASSLRRGINEKLFF.

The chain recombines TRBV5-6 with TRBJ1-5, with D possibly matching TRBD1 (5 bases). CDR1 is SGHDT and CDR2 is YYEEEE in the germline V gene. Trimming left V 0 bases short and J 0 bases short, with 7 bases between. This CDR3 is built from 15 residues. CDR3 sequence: CASSLGQYSNQPQHF. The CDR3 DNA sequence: TGTGCCAGCAGCTTGGGACAGTATAGCAATCAGCCCCAGCATTTT. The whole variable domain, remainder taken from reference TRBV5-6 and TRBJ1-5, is DAGVTQSPTHLIKTRGQQVTLRCSPKSGHDTVSWYQQALGQGPQFIFQYYEEEERQRGNFPDRFSGHQFPNYSSELNVNALLLGDSALYLCASSLGQYSNQPQHFGDGTRLSIL.

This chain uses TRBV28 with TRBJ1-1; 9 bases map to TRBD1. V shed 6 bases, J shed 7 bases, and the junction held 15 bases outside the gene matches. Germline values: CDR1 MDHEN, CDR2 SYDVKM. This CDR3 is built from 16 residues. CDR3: CASRLPPPGTGNEAFF. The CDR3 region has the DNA TGTGCCAGCAGATTGCCCCCTCCCGGGACAGGGAATGAAGCTTTCTTT.

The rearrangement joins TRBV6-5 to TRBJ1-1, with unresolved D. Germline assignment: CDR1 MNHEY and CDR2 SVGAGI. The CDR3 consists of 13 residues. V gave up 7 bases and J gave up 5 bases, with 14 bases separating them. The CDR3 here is CASTPGQATEAFF. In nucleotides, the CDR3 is TGTGCCAGCACCCCGGGTCAGGCTACTGAAGCTTTCTTT.

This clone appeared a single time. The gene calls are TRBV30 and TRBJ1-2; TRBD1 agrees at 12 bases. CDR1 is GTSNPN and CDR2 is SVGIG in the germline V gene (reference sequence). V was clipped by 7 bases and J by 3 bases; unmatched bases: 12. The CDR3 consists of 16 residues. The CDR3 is CAYGRDRGRWDYGYTF. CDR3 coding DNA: TGTGCCTACGGCCGGGACAGGGGGCGCTGGGACTATGGCTACACCTTC.

The CDR3 DNA reads as TGCGCCAGCAGCTTGGGCCCAACTTCCTACGAGCAGTACTTC. Translation: CASSLGPTSYEQYF. The rearrangement joins TRBV5-1 to TRBJ2-7; D is uncertain. This CDR3 spans 14 amino acids. Germline values: CDR1 SGHRS, CDR2 YFSETQ. V was clipped by 0 bases and J by 1 base, with 8 bases between them.

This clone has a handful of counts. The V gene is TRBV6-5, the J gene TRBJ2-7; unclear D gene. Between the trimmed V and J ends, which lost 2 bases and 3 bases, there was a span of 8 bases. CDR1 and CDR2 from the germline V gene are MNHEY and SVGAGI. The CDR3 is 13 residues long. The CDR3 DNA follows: TGTGCCAGCAGTTACGAAATGGGCTACGAGCAGTACTTC. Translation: CASSYEMGYEQYF.

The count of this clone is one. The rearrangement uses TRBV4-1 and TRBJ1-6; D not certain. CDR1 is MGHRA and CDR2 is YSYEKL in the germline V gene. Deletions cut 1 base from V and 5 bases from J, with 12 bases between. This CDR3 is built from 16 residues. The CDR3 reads CASSQARNADNSPLHF. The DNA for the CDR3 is TGCGCCAGCAGCCAAGCCCGAAATGCTGATAATTCACCCCTCCACTTT.

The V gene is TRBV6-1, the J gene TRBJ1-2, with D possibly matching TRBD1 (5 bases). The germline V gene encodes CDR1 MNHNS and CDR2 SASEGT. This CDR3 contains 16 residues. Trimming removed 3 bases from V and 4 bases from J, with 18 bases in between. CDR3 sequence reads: CASSEMIGTDVYGYTF. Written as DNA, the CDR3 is TGTGCCAGCAGTGAGATGATTGGGACGGACGTCTATGGCTACACCTTC.

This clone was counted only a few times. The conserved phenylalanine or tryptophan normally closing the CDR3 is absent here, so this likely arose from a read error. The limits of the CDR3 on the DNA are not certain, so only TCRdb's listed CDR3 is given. CDR3: CASSLDRAGQT. The rearrangement uses TRBV11-3 and TRBJ2-7. CDR1 SGHNT and CDR2 YENEEA come from the germline V gene. The CDR3 extends over 11 residues, inclusive of both ends.

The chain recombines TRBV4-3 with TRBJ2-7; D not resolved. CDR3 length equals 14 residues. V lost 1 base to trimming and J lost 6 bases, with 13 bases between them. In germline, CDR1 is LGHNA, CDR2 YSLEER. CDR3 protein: CASSQADPSLEQYF. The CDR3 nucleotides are TGCGCCAGCAGCCAAGCGGACCCGTCCCTCGAGCAGTACTTC.

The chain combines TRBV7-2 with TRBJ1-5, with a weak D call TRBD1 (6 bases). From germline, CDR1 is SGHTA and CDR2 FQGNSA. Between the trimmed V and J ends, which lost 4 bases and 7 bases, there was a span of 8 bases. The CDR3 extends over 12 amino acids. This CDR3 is CASSSGVQPQHF. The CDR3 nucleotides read TGTGCCAGCAGCTCAGGGGTCCAGCCCCAGCATTTT.